These 11 T cell receptor beta chains came from one sample sequenced in a study of blood T cells in healthy people across ages. Alongside a J-beta primer mix, a sample-barcoded 5' primer served in a second PCR lasting 7 to 11 cycles. TCRdb re-derived calls from the 5' RACE reads in MiXCR, one entry per CDR3 protein. The repertoire holds approximately 850,000 distinct CDR3 sequences, with roughly 44% as singletons. Sample: blood. The origin of the receptors is a man aged 60 to 69 in good health.

This rearrangement joins TRBV5-6 to TRBJ2-7; D possibly corresponds to TRBD2 (5 bases). Germline CDR1 is SGHDT and CDR2 is YYEEEE. CDR3 length: 12 residues. V gave up 4 bases and J gave up 3 bases, with 8 bases separating them. In nucleotides, the CDR3 is TGTGCCAGCAGCCGACGGGACTACGAGCAGTACTTC. Protein sequence: CASSRRDYEQYF.

This chain uses TRBV4-1 with TRBJ2-7, with 12 bases that match TRBD2. V dropped 5 bases and J dropped 6; count of bases not matched to a gene: 8. The CDR3 is made up of 15 amino acids. The germline V gene has CDR1 MGHRA and CDR2 YSYEKL. CDR3 sequence: CASSLRLAGVLEQYF. DNA of the CDR3: TGCGCCAGCAGCTTACGACTAGCGGGGGTTCTCGAGCAGTACTTC.

The chain combines TRBV6-5 with TRBJ2-3, with TRBD2 identical over 11 bases. The CDR3 has 19 residues. Per germline, CDR1 MNHEY and CDR2 SVGAGI. V gave up 0 bases and J gave up 3 bases; unmatched junction bases: 11. CDR3 residues: CASSYSSVASGGQTDTQYF. The CDR3 nucleotides are TGTGCCAGCAGTTACTCGAGCGTAGCTAGCGGGGGGCAGACAGATACGCAGTATTTT.

This chain links TRBV12-3 or TRBV12-4 with TRBJ2-5, with 10 positions matching TRBD2. V was pared by 6 bases and J by 2 bases, with 12 bases of the junction left unmatched. This CDR3 comprises 17 residues. The CDR3 sequence is CASSLTGGLADQETQYF. Here the CDR3 DNA reads TGTGCCAGCAGCCTAACAGGAGGACTAGCGGATCAAGAGACCCAGTACTTC.

This clonotype was counted a few times. This chain connects TRBV29-1 to TRBJ2-7; tentative D call: TRBD2 (6 bases). Trimming cost V 6 bases and J 2 bases, with 17 bases left between them. The CDR3 has 14 residues. The germline V gene encodes CDR1 SQVTM and CDR2 ANQGSEA. The CDR3 DNA reads TGCAGCGTCGTAGACCGGGACTCTCCCTACGAGCAGTACTTC. Translation: CSVVDRDSPYEQYF.

V usage is TRBV4-3 and J usage is TRBJ2-1, with D perhaps TRBD1 or TRBD2 (5 bases each). The DNA end favors TRBJ2-7, so the J call may be wrong. Germline CDR1 reads LGHNA; CDR2 reads YSLEER. The CDR3 has 15 residues. CDR3 in amino acids: CASSQGGSSYNEQYF. CDR3 sequence (DNA): TGCGCCAGCAGCCAAGGGGGGAGCTCCTACAATGAGCAGTACTTC.

The gene calls are TRBV6-2 or TRBV6-3 and TRBJ2-1; D could derive from TRBD1 or TRBD2 (6 bases each). CDR3 length equals 16 residues. Looked up from germline, CDR1 is MNHEY and CDR2 is SVGEGT. V was trimmed by 2 bases and J by 4 bases, leaving 15 bases between them. The CDR3 DNA sequence: TGTGCCAGCAGTTACGGGAACAGGGCGGGATACAATGAGCAGTTCTTC. Amino acid sequence: CASSYGNRAGYNEQFF.

This clonotype came up once. One end of the junction does not line up with germline, which may come from a read error. The chain links TRBV5-1 to TRBJ2-3; TRBD2 agrees at 10 bases. The CDR3 has 16 amino acids. Germline V gene lookup returns CDR1 SGHRS and CDR2 YFSETQ. CDR3 bases: TGCGCCAGCAACTTGGTTTCTAGCGGGGGCGCAGATACGCAGTATTTT. Encoded protein: CASNLVSSGGADTQYF.

This clonotype came up a few times. This chain connects TRBV20-1 to TRBJ2-1; D could derive from TRBD1 or TRBD2 (5 bases each). The V end was cut by 1 base, the J end by 14 bases, with 15 bases between. Germline V CDR1 and CDR2: DFQATT, SNEGSKA (reference sequence). This CDR3 comprises 12 residues. CDR3 nucleotide sequence: TGCAGTGCTAGAGTACTCCGGGGCTCGGAGTTCTTC. This sequence encodes CSARVLRGSEFF.

This clonotype appeared a few times. This chain connects TRBV6-2 or TRBV6-3 to TRBJ2-7; a weak D match, TRBD1 (5 bases). Between the trimmed V and J ends, which lost 1 base and 0 bases, there was a span of 19 bases. CDR1 is MNHEY and CDR2 is SVGEGT in the germline V gene. This CDR3 is built from 18 residues. The CDR3 loop is CASSYWAGMPENSYEQYF. DNA for the CDR3: TGTGCCAGCAGTTACTGGGCAGGGATGCCCGAGAACTCCTACGAGCAGTACTTC.

This sequence joins TRBV6-1 and TRBJ2-7; 7 bases match TRBD1. The V segment lost 5 bases and the J segment 2 bases; nucleotides outside the gene matches: 6. The CDR3 extends over 14 amino acids. CDR1 is MNHNS, CDR2 SASEGT, per germline. The CDR3 loop reads CASSKTGSPYEQYF. DNA of the CDR3: TGTGCCAGCAGTAAGACAGGGTCACCCTACGAGCAGTACTTC.